The clone carrying this TCR beta chain was found many times. This entry comes from a study of T cells after yellow fever vaccination. TCRdb used MiXCR to reprocess the 5' RACE reads, holding one entry per CDR3 protein. The profile shows more than 65,000 distinct CDR3 sequences, 5.9% of them singletons. Germline CDR1 and CDR2: SGHRS and YFSETQ. This CDR3 has 13 amino acids. The V and J ends lost 1 base and 5 bases respectively, with 6 bases between them. The chain couples TRBV5-1 to TRBJ2-2, with D unresolved. The TCR sequence derives from a man aged 18 to 30 who received the YFV17D yellow fever vaccine. The material sequenced was CD4+ T cells sorted from PBMCs, taken roughly 15 days after the first yellow fever vaccination. DNA for the CDR3: TGCGCCAGCAGCTTGCGGTTTACCGGGGAGCTGTTTTTT. Translation: CASSLRFTGELFF.